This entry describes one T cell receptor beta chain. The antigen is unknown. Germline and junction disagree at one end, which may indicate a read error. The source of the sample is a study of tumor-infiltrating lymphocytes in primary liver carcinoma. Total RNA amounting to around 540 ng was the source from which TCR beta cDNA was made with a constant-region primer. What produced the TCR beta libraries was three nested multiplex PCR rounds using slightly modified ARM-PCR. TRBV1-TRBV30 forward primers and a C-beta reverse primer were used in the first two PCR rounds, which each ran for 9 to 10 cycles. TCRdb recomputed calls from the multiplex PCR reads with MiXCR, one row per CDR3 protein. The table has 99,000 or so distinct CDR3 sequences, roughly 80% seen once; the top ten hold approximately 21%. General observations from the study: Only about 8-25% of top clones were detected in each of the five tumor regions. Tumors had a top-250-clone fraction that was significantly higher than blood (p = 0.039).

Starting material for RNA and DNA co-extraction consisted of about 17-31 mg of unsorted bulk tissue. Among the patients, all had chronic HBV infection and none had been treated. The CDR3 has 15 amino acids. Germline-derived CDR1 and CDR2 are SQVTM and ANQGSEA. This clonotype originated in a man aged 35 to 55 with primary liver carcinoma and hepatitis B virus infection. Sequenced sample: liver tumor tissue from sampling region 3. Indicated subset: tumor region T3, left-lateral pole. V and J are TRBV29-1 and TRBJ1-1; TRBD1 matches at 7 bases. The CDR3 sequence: CSDRGGWGMNTEALF. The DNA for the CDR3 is TGCAGCGATAGAGGGGGCTGGGGGATGAACACTGAAGCTTTGTTT.